Following are 10 T cell receptor beta chains from one sample sequenced in a study of blood T cells in healthy people across ages. With a J-beta primer mix and a sample-barcoded 5' primer, a second PCR ran roughly 6 to 11 cycles. TCRdb redid the calling of the 5' RACE reads with MiXCR, one entry per CDR3 protein. The table shows 1,500,000 or so distinct CDR3 sequences, with 35% to 45% occurring only once. Sequenced: blood. These receptors originate from a woman between 18 and 29 years old in good health.

The chain combines TRBV6-2 or TRBV6-3 with TRBJ1-1, with TRBD1 identical over 9 bases. CDR1 and CDR2 (germline): MNHEY, SVGEGT. There are 15 residues in the CDR3. With 2 bases clipped from V and 1 base from J, the junction kept 2 bases outside the gene matches. As DNA, the CDR3 is TGTGCCAGCAGTTACGGGACAGGGAGGAACACTGAAGCTTTCTTT. Translation gives CASSYGTGRNTEAFF.

This chain uses TRBV6-1 with TRBJ2-3, with D maybe TRBD1 (5 bases). Per the germline V gene, CDR1 is MNHNS and CDR2 is SASEGT. V shed 2 bases and J shed 11 bases, with 14 bases lying between them. CDR3 length: 13 residues. DNA of the CDR3: TGTGCCAGCAGTGAAAGGGGTTACGTCTTGCAGTATTTT. It yields the protein CASSERGYVLQYF.

The chain is built from TRBV20-1 and TRBJ2-5, with 10 bases lining up with TRBD2. Trimming cost V 1 base and J 11 bases; bases outside gene matches: 10. CDR1 and CDR2 (germline): DFQATT, SNEGSKA (reference sequence). The CDR3 runs to 14 residues. As DNA, the CDR3 is TGCAGTGCTAGAGTAGCGGGAGGCAACAATGAGCAGTACTTC. Translation gives CSARVAGGNNEQYF.

This clonotype was detected only a few times. The CDR3 here is CASSGNFLGQETQYF. The CDR3, as DNA: TGTGCCAGCAGCGGAAATTTCTTGGGGCAAGAGACCCAGTACTTC. This chain joins TRBV7-2 and TRBJ2-5; D is uncertain. The germline V gene encodes CDR1 SGHTA and CDR2 FQGNSA. The germline V and J ends were trimmed by 5 bases and 2 bases, with 15 bases remaining between them. This CDR3 has 15 amino acids.

The chain recombines TRBV11-2 with TRBJ2-7; weak D call: TRBD1 (5 bases). The DNA end favors TRBJ2-1, so the J call may be wrong. This CDR3 is built from 14 residues. CDR1 SGHAT and CDR2 FQNNGV come from the germline V gene. The CDR3 nucleotides read TGTGCCAGCAGCTCCAGTCAGGGTTCCCACGAGCAGTTCTTC. This translates into CASSSSQGSHEQFF.

The chain has TRBV18 and TRBJ1-1; D not certain. Germline values: CDR1 KGHSH, CDR2 LQKENI. Between the trimmed V and J ends, which lost 6 bases and 6 bases, there was a span of 14 bases. CDR3 length: 13 amino acids. The CDR3 DNA is TGTGCCAGCTCCCCGTCAGAGCGTCCTGAAGCTTTCTTT. This codes for CASSPSERPEAFF.

There are a few counts of this clonotype. V is TRBV6-2 or TRBV6-3 and J is TRBJ2-3, with D possibly being TRBD1 (5 bases). CDR1 is MNHEY and CDR2 is SVGEGT in the germline V gene. CDR3 size: 12 residues. Trimming removed 2 bases from V and 10 bases from J, with 10 bases in between. CDR3: CASSYRLGPQYF. Here the CDR3 DNA reads TGTGCCAGCAGTTACAGATTGGGGCCGCAGTATTTT.

CDR3 DNA: TGTGCCAGCAGCCAAGTTGCAGGCTGGAGCCCTGGAGAGCAGTACTTC. This translates into CASSQVAGWSPGEQYF. The J gene is TRBJ2-5, the V gene TRBV3-1; D remains ambiguous. CDR1 and CDR2 from the germline V gene are LGHDT and YNNKEL (reference sequence). The CDR3 runs 16 residues. Trimming cost V 1 base and J 11 bases, with 23 bases left between them.

A word on this clonotype: The junction departs from germline at one end; a sequencing error may be responsible. The chain uses TRBV7-7 and TRBJ2-1, with D hard to call. This CDR3 is built from 13 residues. Germline V gene data show CDR1 as SSHAT and CDR2 as FNYEAQ (reference sequence). Here the CDR3 DNA reads TGTGCTAGCAGTATCTATTACAATGAGCGGCAGTTCTTC. It is translated as CASSIYYNERQFF.

There are a few counts of this clonotype. The chain links TRBV5-6 to TRBJ1-5; no clear D gene. Trimming took 1 base from V and 0 from J, leaving 14 bases between them. Germline V gene data show CDR1 as SGHDT and CDR2 as YYEEEE. The CDR3 covers 17 residues. CDR3 sequence reads: CASSLWFGQNSNQPQHF. The CDR3 DNA sequence: TGTGCCAGCAGCTTGTGGTTCGGTCAAAATAGCAATCAGCCCCAGCATTTT.